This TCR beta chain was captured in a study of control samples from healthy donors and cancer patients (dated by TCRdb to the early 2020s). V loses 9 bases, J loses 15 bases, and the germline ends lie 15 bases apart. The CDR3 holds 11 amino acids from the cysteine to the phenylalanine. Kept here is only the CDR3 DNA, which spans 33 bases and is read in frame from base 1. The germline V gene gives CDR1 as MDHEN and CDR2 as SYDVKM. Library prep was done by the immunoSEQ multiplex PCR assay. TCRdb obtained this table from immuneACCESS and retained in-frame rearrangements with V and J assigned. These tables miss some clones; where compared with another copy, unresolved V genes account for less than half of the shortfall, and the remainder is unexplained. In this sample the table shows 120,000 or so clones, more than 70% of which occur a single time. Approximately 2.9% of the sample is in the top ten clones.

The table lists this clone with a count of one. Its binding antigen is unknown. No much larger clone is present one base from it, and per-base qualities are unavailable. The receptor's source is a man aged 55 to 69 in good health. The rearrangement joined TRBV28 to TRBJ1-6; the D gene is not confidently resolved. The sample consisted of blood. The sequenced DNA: TGTGCCAGGCTAGATGGTCGAATCCTCCACTTT. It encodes CARLDGRILHF.